The clone carrying this TCR beta chain was seen repeatedly, ten times or more. What it binds is unknown. This sample was taken from a study of regulatory T cells in long-lasting Graves disease. Time point denoted: persistent/refractory GD, antithyroid drugs over 5 years with positive TRAb. PBMC RNA served as the TCR library source. Arm-PCR of CDR3 regions and iRepertoire HTBI primers were used to build TCR beta libraries. TCRdb used MiXCR to reprocess the multiplex PCR reads, holding one entry per CDR3 protein. The profile shows 250,000 to 300,000 distinct CDR3 sequences, 22% of them singletons. Study-wide results and caveats: More public clonotypes were shared by persistent patients (2,741) than by new patients (roughly 1,000). Lower TCR diversity was seen in persistent Graves' patients than in newly diagnosed ones.

The TCR sequence derives from a female donor with Graves disease. The sample in question was peripheral blood mononuclear cells (PBMCs), obtained when the disease was refractory, from a patient treated with antithyroid drugs.

The CDR3 here is CASSLGLTGRQETQYF. The DNA of the CDR3 is TGTGCCAGCAGCTTAGGTCTGACAGGCCGGCAAGAGACCCAGTACTTC. The rearrangement links TRBV11-2 to TRBJ2-5, with D tentatively TRBD1 (6 bases). CDR3 size: 16 residues. Deletions cut 1 base from V and 2 bases from J, with 14 bases between. Germline CDR1 SGHAT, CDR2 FQNNGV.